This TCR beta chain was sequenced during a study of blood T cells in healthy people across ages. A second PCR, run for about 7 to 11 cycles, used a sample-barcoded 5' primer plus a J-beta primer mix. Each CDR3 protein is one row after TCRdb ran MiXCR on the 5' RACE reads. Of about 1,500,000 distinct CDR3 sequences detected, roughly 40% appear once; the ten largest clones hold approximately 7.9%. Germline CDR1 SNHLY, CDR2 FYNNEI. V shed 7 bases and J shed 1 base, with 8 bases lying between them. CDR3 length equals 12 residues. V usage is TRBV2 and J usage is TRBJ2-7; D is ambiguous. The sample comprised blood. This receptor was identified in a young woman in good health. CDR3 protein: CASTAESYEQYF. For the CDR3, the DNA is TGTGCCAGCACGGCGGAGTCCTACGAGCAGTACTTC.